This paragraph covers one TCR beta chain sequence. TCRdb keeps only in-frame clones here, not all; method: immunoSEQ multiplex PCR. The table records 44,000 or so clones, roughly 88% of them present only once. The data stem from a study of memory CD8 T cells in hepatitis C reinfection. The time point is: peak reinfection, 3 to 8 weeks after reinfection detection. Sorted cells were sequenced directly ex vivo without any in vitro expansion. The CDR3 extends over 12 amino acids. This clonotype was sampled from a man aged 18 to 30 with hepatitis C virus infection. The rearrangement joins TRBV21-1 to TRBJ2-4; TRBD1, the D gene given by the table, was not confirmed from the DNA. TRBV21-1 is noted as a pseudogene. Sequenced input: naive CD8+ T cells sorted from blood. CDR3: CAILTGQNIQYF. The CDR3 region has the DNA TGTGCCATCTTGACAGGCCAAAACATTCAGTACTTC.